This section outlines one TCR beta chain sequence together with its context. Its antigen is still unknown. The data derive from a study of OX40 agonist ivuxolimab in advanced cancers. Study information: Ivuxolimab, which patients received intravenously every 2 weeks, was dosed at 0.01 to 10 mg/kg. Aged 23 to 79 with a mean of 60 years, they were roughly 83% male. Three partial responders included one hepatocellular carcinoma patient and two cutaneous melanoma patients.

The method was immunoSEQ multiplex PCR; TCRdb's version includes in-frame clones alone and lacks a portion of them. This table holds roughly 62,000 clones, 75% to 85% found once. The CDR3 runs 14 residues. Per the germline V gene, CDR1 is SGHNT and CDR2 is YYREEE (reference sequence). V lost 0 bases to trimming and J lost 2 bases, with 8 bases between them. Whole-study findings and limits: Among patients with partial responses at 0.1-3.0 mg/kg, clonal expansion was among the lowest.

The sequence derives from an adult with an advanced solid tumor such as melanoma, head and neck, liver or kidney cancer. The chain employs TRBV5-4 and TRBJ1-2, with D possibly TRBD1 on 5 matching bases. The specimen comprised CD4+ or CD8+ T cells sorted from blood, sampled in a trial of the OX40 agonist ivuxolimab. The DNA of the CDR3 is TGTGCCAGCAGCTTGGCCAGGGAGAACTATGGCTACACCTTC. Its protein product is CASSLARENYGYTF. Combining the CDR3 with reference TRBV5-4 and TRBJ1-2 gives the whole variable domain ETGVTQSPTHLIKTRGQQVTLRCSSQSGHNTVSWYQQALGQGPQFIFQYYREEENGRGNFPPRFSGLQFPNYSSELNVNALELDDSALYLCASSLARENYGYTFGSGTRLTVV.